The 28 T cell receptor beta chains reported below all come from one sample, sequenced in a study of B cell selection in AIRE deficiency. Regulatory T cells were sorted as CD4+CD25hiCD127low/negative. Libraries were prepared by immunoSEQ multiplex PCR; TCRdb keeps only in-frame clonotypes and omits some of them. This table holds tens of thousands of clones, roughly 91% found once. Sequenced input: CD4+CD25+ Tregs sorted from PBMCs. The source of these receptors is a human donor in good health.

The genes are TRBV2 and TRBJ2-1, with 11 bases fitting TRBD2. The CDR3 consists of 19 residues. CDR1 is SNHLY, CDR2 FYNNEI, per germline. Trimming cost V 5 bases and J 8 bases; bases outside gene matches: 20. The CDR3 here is CASSFLAGGRPTMSHEQFF. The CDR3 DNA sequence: TGTGCCAGCAGTTTTCTAGCGGGGGGTCGCCCTACAATGAGTCATGAGCAGTTCTTC.

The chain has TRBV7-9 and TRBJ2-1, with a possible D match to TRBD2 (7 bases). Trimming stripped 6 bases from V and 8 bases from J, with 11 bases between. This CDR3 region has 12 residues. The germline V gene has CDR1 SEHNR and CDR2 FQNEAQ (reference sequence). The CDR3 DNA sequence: TGTGCCAGCAGTCGGGGGGCCTATGAGCAGTTCTTC. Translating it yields CASSRGAYEQFF.

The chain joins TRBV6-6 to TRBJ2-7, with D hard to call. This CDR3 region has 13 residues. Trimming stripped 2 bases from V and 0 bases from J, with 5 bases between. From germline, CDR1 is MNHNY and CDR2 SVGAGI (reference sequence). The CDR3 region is CASSYLGSYEQYF. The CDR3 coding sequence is TGTGCCAGCAGTTACCTGGGCTCCTACGAGCAGTACTTC.

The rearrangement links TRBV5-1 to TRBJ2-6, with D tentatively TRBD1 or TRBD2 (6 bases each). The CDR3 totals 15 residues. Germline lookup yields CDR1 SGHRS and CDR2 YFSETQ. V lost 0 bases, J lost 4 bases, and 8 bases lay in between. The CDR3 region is CASSLGGAGANVLTF. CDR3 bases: TGCGCCAGCAGCTTGGGGGGGGCCGGGGCCAACGTCCTGACTTTC.

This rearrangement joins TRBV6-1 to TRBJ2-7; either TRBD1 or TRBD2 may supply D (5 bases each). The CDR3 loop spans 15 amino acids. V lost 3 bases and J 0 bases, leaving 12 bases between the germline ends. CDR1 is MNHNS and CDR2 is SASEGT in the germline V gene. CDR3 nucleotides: TGTGCCAGCAGTGAGCTAGGGACGGCCTCCTACGAGCAGTACTTC. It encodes CASSELGTASYEQYF.

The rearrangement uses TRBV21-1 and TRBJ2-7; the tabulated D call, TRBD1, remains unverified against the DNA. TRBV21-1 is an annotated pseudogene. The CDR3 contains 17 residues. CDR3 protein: CASSRYRDSGGDGEQYF. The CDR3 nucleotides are TGTGCCAGCAGCCGCTACCGGGACAGCGGCGGGGATGGAGAGCAGTACTTC.

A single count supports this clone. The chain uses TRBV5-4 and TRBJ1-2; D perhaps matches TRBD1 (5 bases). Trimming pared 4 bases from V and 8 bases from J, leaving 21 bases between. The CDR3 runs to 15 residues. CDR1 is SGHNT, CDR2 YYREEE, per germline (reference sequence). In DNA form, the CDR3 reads TGTGCCAGCAGCGCAGCCTCTCAGGGAATCGGGGGCTACACCTTC. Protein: CASSAASQGIGGYTF.

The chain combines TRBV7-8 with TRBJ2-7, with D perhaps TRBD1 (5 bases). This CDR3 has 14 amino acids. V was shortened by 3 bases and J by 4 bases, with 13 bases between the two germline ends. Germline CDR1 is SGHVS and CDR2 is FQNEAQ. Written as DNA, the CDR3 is TGTGCCAGCAGCTTTTACCAGGGAACTTACGAGCAGTACTTC. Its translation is CASSFYQGTYEQYF.

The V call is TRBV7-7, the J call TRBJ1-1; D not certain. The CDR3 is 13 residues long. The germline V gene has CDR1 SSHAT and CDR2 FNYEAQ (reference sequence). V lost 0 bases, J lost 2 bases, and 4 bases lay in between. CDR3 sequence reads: CASSLAENTEAFF. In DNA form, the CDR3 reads TGTGCCAGCAGCTTAGCCGAAAACACTGAAGCTTTCTTT.

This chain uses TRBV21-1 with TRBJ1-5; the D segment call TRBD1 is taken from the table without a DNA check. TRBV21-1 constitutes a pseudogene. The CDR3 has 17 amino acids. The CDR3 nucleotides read TGTGCCAGCAGCAAGCACAGGGAACGAGGGAGCAATCAGCCCCAGCATTTT. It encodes CASSKHRERGSNQPQHF.

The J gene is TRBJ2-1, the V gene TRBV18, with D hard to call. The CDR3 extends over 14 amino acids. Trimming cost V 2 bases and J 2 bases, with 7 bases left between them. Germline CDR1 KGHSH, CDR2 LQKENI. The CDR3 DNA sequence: TGTGCCAGCTCACCATACAATACCTACAATGAGCAGTTCTTC. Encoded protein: CASSPYNTYNEQFF.

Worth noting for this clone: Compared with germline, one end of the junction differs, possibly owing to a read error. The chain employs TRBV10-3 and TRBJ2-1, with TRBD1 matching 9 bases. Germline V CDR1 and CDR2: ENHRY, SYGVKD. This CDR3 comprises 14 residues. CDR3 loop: CAISGDRVIYAAVF. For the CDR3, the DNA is TGTGCCATCAGTGGGGACAGGGTTATTTATGCGGCGGTCTTC.

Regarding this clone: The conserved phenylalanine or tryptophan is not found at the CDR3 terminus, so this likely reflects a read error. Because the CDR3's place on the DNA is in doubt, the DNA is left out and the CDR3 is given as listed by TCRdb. The CDR3 region is CASLCGADTLR. The chain employs TRBV7-9 and TRBJ1-3. Both ends counted, the CDR3 spans 11 residues. Germline CDR1 and CDR2: SEHNR and FQNEAQ (reference sequence).

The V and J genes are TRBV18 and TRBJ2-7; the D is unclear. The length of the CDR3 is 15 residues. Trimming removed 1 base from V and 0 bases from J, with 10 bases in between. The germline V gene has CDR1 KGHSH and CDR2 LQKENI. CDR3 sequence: CASSPRVGISYEQYF. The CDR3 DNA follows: TGTGCCAGCTCACCACGGGTAGGGATCTCCTACGAGCAGTACTTC.

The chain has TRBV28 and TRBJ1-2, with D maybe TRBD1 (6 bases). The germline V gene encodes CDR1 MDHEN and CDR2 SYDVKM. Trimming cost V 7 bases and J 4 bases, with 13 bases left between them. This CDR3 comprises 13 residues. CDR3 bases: TGTGCCAGCAATAGACGAGGGGGCTATGGCTACACCTTC. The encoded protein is CASNRRGGYGYTF.

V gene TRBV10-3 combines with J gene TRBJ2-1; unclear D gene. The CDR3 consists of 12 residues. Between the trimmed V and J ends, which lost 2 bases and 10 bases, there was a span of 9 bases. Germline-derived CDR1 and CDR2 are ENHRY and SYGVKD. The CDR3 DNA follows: TGTGCCATCAGTGAGGGTAGGATGGAGCAGTTCTTC. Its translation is CAISEGRMEQFF.

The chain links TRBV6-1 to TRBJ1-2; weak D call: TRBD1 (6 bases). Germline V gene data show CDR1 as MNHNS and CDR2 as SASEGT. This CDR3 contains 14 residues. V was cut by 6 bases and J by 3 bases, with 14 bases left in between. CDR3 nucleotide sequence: TGTGCCAGCAGCCCCTACAGGGCACACTATGGCTACACCTTC. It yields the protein CASSPYRAHYGYTF.

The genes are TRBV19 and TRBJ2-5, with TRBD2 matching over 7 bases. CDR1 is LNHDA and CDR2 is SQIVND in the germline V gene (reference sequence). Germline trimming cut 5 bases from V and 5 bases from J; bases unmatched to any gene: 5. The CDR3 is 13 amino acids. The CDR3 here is CASSEGGPETQYF. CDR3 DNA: TGTGCCAGTAGTGAGGGAGGGCCGGAGACCCAGTACTTC.

The CDR3 is CASSPTTPDNEQFF. The CDR3, as DNA: TGTGCCAGCAGCCCGACTACACCGGACAATGAGCAGTTCTTC. The chain recombines TRBV11-3 with TRBJ2-1; maybe TRBD2 (5 bases). V was shortened by 5 bases and J by 5 bases, with 13 bases between the two germline ends. CDR3 length equals 14 residues. Germline CDR1 is SGHNT and CDR2 is YENEEA.

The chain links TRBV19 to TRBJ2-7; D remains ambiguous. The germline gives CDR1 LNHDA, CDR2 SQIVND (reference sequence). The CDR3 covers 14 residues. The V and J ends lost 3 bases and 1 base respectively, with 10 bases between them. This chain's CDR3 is CASSMFPSSYEQYF. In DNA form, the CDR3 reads TGTGCCAGTAGTATGTTTCCTAGTTCCTACGAGCAGTACTTC.

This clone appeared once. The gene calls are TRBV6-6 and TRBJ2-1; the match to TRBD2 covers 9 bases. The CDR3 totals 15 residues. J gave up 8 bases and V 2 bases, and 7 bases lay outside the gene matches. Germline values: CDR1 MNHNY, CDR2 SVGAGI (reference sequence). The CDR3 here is CASSYGAGGGYEQFF. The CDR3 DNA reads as TGTGCCAGCAGTTACGGAGCGGGAGGTGGGTATGAGCAGTTCTTC.

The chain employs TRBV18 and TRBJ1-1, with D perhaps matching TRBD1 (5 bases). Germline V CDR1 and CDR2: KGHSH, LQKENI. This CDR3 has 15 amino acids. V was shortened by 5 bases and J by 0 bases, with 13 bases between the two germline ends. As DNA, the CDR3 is TGTGCCAGCTCATCTCCAGACAGACTGAACACTGAAGCTTTCTTT. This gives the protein CASSSPDRLNTEAFF.

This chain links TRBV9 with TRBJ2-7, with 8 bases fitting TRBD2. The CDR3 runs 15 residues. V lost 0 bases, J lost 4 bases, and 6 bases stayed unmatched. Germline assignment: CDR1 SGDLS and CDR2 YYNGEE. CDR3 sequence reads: CASSVASGSLYEQYF. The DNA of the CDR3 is TGTGCCAGCAGCGTAGCGAGCGGGAGCTTGTACGAGCAGTACTTC.

CDR3 nucleotides: TGTGCCAGCAGCCCCAAGGGGGCAGGGGTCGAGCAGTACTTC. Encoded protein: CASSPKGAGVEQYF. V usage is TRBV5-8 and J usage is TRBJ2-7, with 7 bases that match TRBD1. Losses at the gene ends were 4 bases for V and 6 bases for J; bases not matched to a gene: 10. The germline V gene has CDR1 SGHTS and CDR2 YDEGEE. The CDR3 has 14 residues.

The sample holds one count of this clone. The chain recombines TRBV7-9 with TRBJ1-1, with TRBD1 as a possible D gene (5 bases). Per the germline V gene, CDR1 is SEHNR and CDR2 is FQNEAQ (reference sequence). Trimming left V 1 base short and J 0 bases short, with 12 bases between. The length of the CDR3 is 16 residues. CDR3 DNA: TGTGCCAGCAGCTTAGGCAGGGCCCGGATGAACACTGAAGCTTTCTTT. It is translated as CASSLGRARMNTEAFF. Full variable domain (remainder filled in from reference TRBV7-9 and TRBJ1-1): DTGVSQNPRHKITKRGQNVTFRCDPISEHNRLYWYRQTLGQGPEFLTYFQNEAQLEKSRLLSDRFSAERPKGSFSTLEIQRTEQGDSAMYLCASSLGRARMNTEAFFGQGTRLTVV.

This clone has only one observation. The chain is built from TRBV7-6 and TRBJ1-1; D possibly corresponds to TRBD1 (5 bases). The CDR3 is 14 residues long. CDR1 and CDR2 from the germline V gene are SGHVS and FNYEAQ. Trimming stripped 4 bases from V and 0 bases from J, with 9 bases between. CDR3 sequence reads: CASSWRGLNTEAFF. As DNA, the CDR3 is TGTGCCAGCAGCTGGAGGGGACTGAACACTGAAGCTTTCTTT.

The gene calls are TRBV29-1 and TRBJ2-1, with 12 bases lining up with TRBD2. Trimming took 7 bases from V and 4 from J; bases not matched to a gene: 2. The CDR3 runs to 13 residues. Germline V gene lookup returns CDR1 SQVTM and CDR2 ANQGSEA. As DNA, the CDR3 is TGCAGCGCTAGCGGGAGGGCTTACAATGAGCAGTTCTTC. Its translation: CSASGRAYNEQFF.

The CDR3 region has the DNA TGTGCCAGCAGTTACTCTTTCAGGGACCCAGATACGCAGTATTTT. Translating it yields CASSYSFRDPDTQYF. The genes are TRBV6-6 and TRBJ2-3; D is possibly TRBD1 or TRBD2 (5 bases each). Germline V gene sequence: CDR1 MNHNY, CDR2 SVGAGI (reference sequence). Trimming removed 0 bases at V and 4 bases at J, with 11 bases between. The CDR3 has 15 residues.